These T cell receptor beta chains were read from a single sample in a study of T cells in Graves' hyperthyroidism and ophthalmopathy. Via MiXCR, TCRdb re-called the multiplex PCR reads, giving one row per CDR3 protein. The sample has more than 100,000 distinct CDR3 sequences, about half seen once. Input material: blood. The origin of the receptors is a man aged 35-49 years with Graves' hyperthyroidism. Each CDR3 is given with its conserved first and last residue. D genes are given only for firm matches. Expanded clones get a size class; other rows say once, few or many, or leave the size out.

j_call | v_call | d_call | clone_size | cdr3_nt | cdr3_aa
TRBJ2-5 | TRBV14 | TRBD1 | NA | TGTGCCAGCAGCCCAGGGGGCTTGGAGACCCAGTACTTC | CASSPGGLETQYF
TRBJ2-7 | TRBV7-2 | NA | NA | TGTGCCAGCAGCCCCGGGGGTGGGGCCTCGCACTACGAGCAGTACTTC | CASSPGGGASHYEQYF
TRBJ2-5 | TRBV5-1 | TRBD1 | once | TGCGCAGCCGACGACAGGGGAAGGTTTGGAGAGACCCAGTACTTC | CAADDRGRFGETQYF
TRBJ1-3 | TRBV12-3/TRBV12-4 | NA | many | TGTGCCGCAGGGGGAAACACCATATATTTT | CAAGGNTIYF
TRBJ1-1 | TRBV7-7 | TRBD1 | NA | TGTGCCAGCTCACCAGCAGGGGGGAACACTGAAGCTTTCTTT | CASSPAGGNTEAFF
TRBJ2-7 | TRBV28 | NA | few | TGTGCCAGCAGTTTGGTCCTCGGCTCCGACTACGAGCAGTACTTC | CASSLVLGSDYEQYF
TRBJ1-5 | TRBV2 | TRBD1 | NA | TGTGCCAGCAGTGAAAGGGACAGGTGGCAACCGCCCCAGCATTTT | CASSERDRWQPPQHF
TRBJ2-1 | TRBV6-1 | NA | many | TGTGCCAGCAGGCCTGTGGTCTGGGCAAGCTCCTACAATGAGCAGTTCTTC | CASRPVVWASSYNEQFF
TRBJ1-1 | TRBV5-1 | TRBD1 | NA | TGCGCCAGCAGCAGCAGACAGGGTGGTGAAGCTTTCTTT | CASSSRQGGEAFF
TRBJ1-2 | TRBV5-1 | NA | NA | TGCGCCAGCAGCTTGCGGACCGGGATTTATGGCTACACCTTC | CASSLRTGIYGYTF
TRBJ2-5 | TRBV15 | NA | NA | TGTGCCACCAGCAGATTCGAAGAGGGCCAGTACTTC | CATSRFEEGQYF
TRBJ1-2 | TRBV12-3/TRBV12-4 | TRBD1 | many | TGTGCCAGCAGAGACAGGGGGCGCCGATATGGCTACACCTTC | CASRDRGRRYGYTF
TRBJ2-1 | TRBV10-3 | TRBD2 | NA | TGTGCCATCAGTGAAGGTCTAGCGGGAGGAGGATACAATGAGCAGTTCTTC | CAISEGLAGGGYNEQFF
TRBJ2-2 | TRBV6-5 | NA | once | TGTGCCAGCAGTTACAAGGGGGAGCTGTTTTTT | CASSYKGELFF
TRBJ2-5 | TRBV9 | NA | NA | TGTGCCAGCAGCCAAACCGGAGGGGGGGGCCGGGAGACCCAGTACTTC | CASSQTGGGGRETQYF
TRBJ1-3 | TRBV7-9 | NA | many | TGTGCCAGCAGCTTAGACGGCTCTGGAAACACCATATATTTT | CASSLDGSGNTIYF
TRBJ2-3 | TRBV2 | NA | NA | TGTGCCAGCATACTCCCAGAGGGGGTGGACAATGATGAGCAGTATTTT | CASILPEGVDNDEQYF
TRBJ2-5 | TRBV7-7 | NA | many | TGTGCTAGCAGCCGCGGGGTTCAGGGGCAAGAGACCCAGTACTTC | CASSRGVQGQETQYF
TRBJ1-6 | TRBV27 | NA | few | TGTGCCAGCAGTCCCTCATTGGTAGTCGGAGTGGGCCCCCTCCACTTT | CASSPSLVVGVGPLHF
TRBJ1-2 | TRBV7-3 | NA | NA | TGTGCCAGCAGCCCCCCAGGGAATGGAGGCTATGGCTACACCTTC | CASSPPGNGGYGYTF
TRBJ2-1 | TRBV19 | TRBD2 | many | TGTGCCAGTAGTACCTTAGCGGGAGGGTGGTACAATGAGCAGTTCTTC | CASSTLAGGWYNEQFF
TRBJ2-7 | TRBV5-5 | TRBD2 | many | TGTGCCAGCAGCGGTCCGGCGGGGGGGGGCTACGAGCAGTACTTC | CASSGPAGGGYEQYF
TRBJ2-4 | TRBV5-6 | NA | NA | TGTGCCAGCAGCACCAGGGGGGTAAACATTCAGTACTTC | CASSTRGVNIQYF
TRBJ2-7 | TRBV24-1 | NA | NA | TGTGCCACCAGTGATCAGATTGGGGGTACCTACGAGCAGGACTTC | CATSDQIGGTYEQDF
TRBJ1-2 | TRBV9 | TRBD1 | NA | TGTGCCAGCAGCGTACCCTCCGACAGGGGGGATGGCTACACCTTC | CASSVPSDRGDGYTF
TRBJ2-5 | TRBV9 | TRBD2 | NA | TGTGCCAGCAGCGTAGGTAGCGGGAGAGTCCGGGAGACCCAGTACTTC | CASSVGSGRVRETQYF
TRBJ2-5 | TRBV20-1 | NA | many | TGCAGTGCTAGAGGAGGGCAAGAGACCCAGTACTTC | CSARGGQETQYF
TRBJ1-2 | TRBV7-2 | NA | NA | TGTGCCAGCAGCCAAGCCGGGGGCGCATTCTATGGCTACACCTTC | CASSQAGGAFYGYTF
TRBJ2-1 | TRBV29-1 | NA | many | TGCAGCGTTGACAGGTTCAATGAGCAGTTCTTC | CSVDRFNEQFF
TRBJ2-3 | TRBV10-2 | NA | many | TGCGCCAGCAGTGAGCCGTGGGACCTGACAGATACGCAGTATTTT | CASSEPWDLTDTQYF
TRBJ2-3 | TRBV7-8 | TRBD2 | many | TGTGCCAGCAGGCAAACTCTAGCGGGAGTTGCAGATACGCAGTATTTT | CASRQTLAGVADTQYF
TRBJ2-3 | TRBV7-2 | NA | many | TGTGCCAGCAGCTTACCTAGCGCGGGCACAGATACGCAGTATTTT | CASSLPSAGTDTQYF
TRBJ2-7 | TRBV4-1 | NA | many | TGCGCCAGCAGCCAAGCTACGGACAGTACCTACGAGCAGTACTTC | CASSQATDSTYEQYF
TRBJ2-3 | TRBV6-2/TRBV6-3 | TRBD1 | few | TGTGCCAGCAGCTACCGGACAGGAGGAACAGATACGCAGTATTTT | CASSYRTGGTDTQYF
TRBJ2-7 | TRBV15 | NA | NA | TGTGCCACCAGCAGCTTTATTGACGAGCAGTACTTC | CATSSFIDEQYF
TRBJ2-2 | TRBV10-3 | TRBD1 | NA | TGTGCCATCAACCGTCACGGGACAGGGGGCGTCGGGGAGCTGTTTTTT | CAINRHGTGGVGELFF
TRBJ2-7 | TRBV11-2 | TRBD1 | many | TGTGCCAGCAGCCTTTACTTGGACAGGGGGACCTACGAGCAGTACTTC | CASSLYLDRGTYEQYF